The 30 T cell receptor beta chains in this list originate from one sample, sequenced in a study of CD8 T cells in ankylosing spondylitis (dated by TCRdb to the late 2010s). Library generation was performed with 5' RACE. TCRdb shows the sequencer as Illumina HiSeq 2500. In TCRdb, the public reads were trimmed at Q25 with fastp and aligned with MiXCR, with productive beta chains retained. Identical CDR3 protein sequences are pooled into one entry, listed with their most common genes and DNA. The sample includes 150,000 to 200,000 distinct CDR3 sequences, with over 10% observed a single time. The top ten hold approximately 9.9% of the sample. Sequenced input: blood, either unsorted or a sorted T cell fraction (not recorded which). All receptors come from a female donor with ankylosing spondylitis or in good health (not recorded which).

This clonotype was observed a handful of times. J is TRBJ2-7 and V is TRBV7-2; D possibly corresponds to TRBD2 (6 bases). From germline, CDR1 is SGHTA and CDR2 FQGNSA. V lost 5 bases, J lost 0 bases, and 17 bases lay in between. CDR3 length: 16 amino acids. This CDR3 reads CASSQRSGSSSYEQYF. The CDR3 DNA is TGTGCCAGCAGCCAAAGGAGCGGGTCTAGCTCCTACGAGCAGTACTTC.

This clonotype was picked up many times. V gene TRBV15 combines with J gene TRBJ1-5; 10 bases fit TRBD1. The trim removed 3 bases at V and 8 bases at J, leaving 4 bases unmatched. The CDR3 totals 14 residues. The germline V gene encodes CDR1 LNHNV and CDR2 YYDKDF (reference sequence). CDR3 sequence (DNA): TGTGCCACCAGCAGGGACAGGGGGTTTGAGCCCCAGCATTTT. Translation: CATSRDRGFEPQHF. Together with reference TRBV15 and TRBJ1-5, the CDR3 gives the full variable domain: DAMVIQNPRYQVTQFGKPVTLSCSQTLNHNVMYWYQQKSSQAPKLLFHYYDKDFNNEADTPDNFQSRRPNTSFCFLDIRSPGLGDTAMYLCATSRDRGFEPQHFGDGTRLSIL.

The gene calls are TRBV10-3 and TRBJ2-3, with 14 bases that match TRBD2. V gave up 4 bases and J gave up 3 bases; unmatched junction bases: 15. Germline V CDR1 and CDR2: ENHRY, SYGVKD. The CDR3 runs to 20 residues. Here the CDR3 reads CAISATTGLAGAVGTDTQYF. The CDR3 nucleotides read TGTGCCATCAGTGCAACTACGGGACTAGCGGGAGCCGTAGGGACAGATACGCAGTATTTT.

This clonotype was counted at least ten times. This chain connects TRBV5-5 to TRBJ2-7, with 12 bases lining up with TRBD2. The CDR3 is 17 residues long. Losses at the gene ends were 4 bases for V and 1 base for J; bases not matched to a gene: 9. Germline-derived CDR1 and CDR2 are SGHKS and YYEKEE (reference sequence). The CDR3 DNA reads TGTGCCAGCAGCCCGTTAAATCTAGCGGGAGGGTCCTACGAGCAGTACTTC. It is translated as CASSPLNLAGGSYEQYF.

This clonotype was seen ten or more times. This chain joins TRBV3-1 and TRBJ2-1; the match to TRBD2 covers 14 bases. V dropped 4 bases and J dropped 8; count of bases not matched to a gene: 4. The CDR3 totals 15 residues. Germline-derived CDR1 and CDR2 are LGHDT and YNNKEL (reference sequence). This CDR3 is CASSLTSGRAYEQFF. The CDR3 DNA follows: TGTGCCAGCAGCCTGACTAGCGGGAGGGCCTATGAGCAGTTCTTC.

This clonotype has ten or more counts. This chain links TRBV7-9 with TRBJ1-4, with 9 nucleotides matching TRBD1. The V gene end was trimmed by 9 bases and the J gene end by 1 base; junction bases not matched to a gene: 12. The germline V gene encodes CDR1 SEHNR and CDR2 FQNEAQ (reference sequence). The CDR3 loop spans 17 amino acids. CDR3 in amino acids: CASSGQGIYQTNEKLFF. In DNA form, the CDR3 reads TGTGCCAGTTCCGGACAGGGGATATATCAAACTAATGAAAAACTGTTTTTT.

Many counts were recorded for this clonotype. The chain couples TRBV20-1 to TRBJ2-1; the D call may be TRBD1 or TRBD2 (6 bases each). CDR3 length: 13 amino acids. CDR1 DFQATT and CDR2 SNEGSKA come from the germline V gene (reference sequence). V was trimmed by 3 bases and J by 7 bases, leaving 13 bases between them. DNA of the CDR3: TGCAGTGCTAGGCGCGGAGGGGGAAATGAGCAGTTCTTC. Translated: CSARRGGGNEQFF.

This clonotype appeared once. The V and J genes are TRBV5-1 and TRBJ2-1; 12 bases agree with TRBD2. J was trimmed by 15 bases and V by 0 bases; bases with no gene match: 7. Germline assignment: CDR1 SGHRS and CDR2 YFSETQ. CDR3 length equals 14 residues. CDR3 loop: CASSLGTSGKALFF. The CDR3, as DNA: TGCGCCAGCAGCTTGGGGACTAGCGGGAAGGCCCTGTTCTTC.

This clonotype turned up a few times. The V call is TRBV30, the J call TRBJ1-2; D not certain. The CDR3 is 11 residues long. The germline V and J ends were trimmed by 1 base and 11 bases, with 11 bases remaining between them. Germline-derived CDR1 and CDR2 are GTSNPN and SVGIG (reference sequence). The CDR3 sequence is CAWSGKLRYTF. CDR3 DNA: TGTGCCTGGAGTGGAAAGCTGCGTTACACCTTC.

The gene calls are TRBV5-1 and TRBJ2-7; D might be TRBD1 (5 bases). This CDR3 is built from 14 residues. Per germline, CDR1 SGHRS and CDR2 YFSETQ. V lost 1 base to trimming and J lost 3 bases, with 11 bases between them. Here the CDR3 reads CASSLSAQVYEQYF. CDR3 bases: TGCGCCAGCAGCTTGTCAGCACAGGTCTACGAGCAGTACTTC.

There are many counts of this clonotype. This chain connects TRBV5-1 to TRBJ2-5, with 7 bases lining up with TRBD1. The germline gives CDR1 SGHRS, CDR2 YFSETQ. With V trimmed by 0 bases and J by 1 base, 3 bases remained unmatched. This CDR3 is built from 15 residues. CDR3 in DNA: TGCGCCAGCAGCTTGGGCCGGACAGGCCAAGAGACCCAGTACTTC. Protein sequence: CASSLGRTGQETQYF.

This clonotype was detected ten times or more. The CDR3 protein is CASSMGQGNTEAFF. The CDR3 nucleotides read TGTGCCAGTAGTATGGGACAGGGGAACACTGAAGCTTTCTTT. The J gene is TRBJ1-1, the V gene TRBV19; 9 bases map to TRBD1. The germline CDR1 and CDR2 sequences are LNHDA and SQIVND (reference sequence). The CDR3 spans 14 residues. V lost 3 bases, J lost 1 base, and 0 bases stayed unmatched.

Many counts were recorded for this clonotype. The chain is built from TRBV24-1 and TRBJ1-5; 8 positions agree with TRBD1. Germline lookup yields CDR1 KGHDR and CDR2 SFDVKD. The J segment lost 10 bases and the V segment lost 4 bases, leaving 5 bases of the junction unmatched. The CDR3 runs to 13 residues. The CDR3 reads CATSDPGTGPQHF. CDR3 coding DNA: TGTGCCACCAGTGACCCCGGGACAGGCCCCCAGCATTTT.

This clonotype has a count of ten or more. The genes are TRBV5-4 and TRBJ1-6; 7 positions match TRBD1. Germline assignment: CDR1 SGHNT and CDR2 YYREEE (reference sequence). V gave up 2 bases and J gave up 3 bases; unmatched junction bases: 2. The length of the CDR3 is 15 residues. CDR3: CASSLGDSYNSPLHF. The CDR3 coding sequence is TGTGCCAGCAGCTTAGGGGACAGCTATAATTCACCCCTCCACTTT.

This chain links TRBV12-3 or TRBV12-4 with TRBJ2-2; 7 bases line up with TRBD2. V was clipped by 11 bases and J by 7 bases; unmatched bases: 4. This CDR3 contains 11 residues. The CDR3 DNA sequence: TGTGCCTGCCCGGGGGGCGGGGAGCTGTTTTTT. This translates into CACPGGGELFF.

In its sample, this clonotype was seen a few times. The V call is TRBV5-5, the J call TRBJ2-1; 9 nucleotides align to TRBD2. Per germline, CDR1 SGHKS and CDR2 YYEKEE (reference sequence). V dropped 4 bases and J dropped 5; count of bases not matched to a gene: 7. The CDR3 length is 15 residues. The CDR3 spells CASSQVAGDNNEQFF. CDR3 nucleotides: TGTGCCAGCAGCCAGGTAGCGGGAGACAACAATGAGCAGTTCTTC.

This clonotype was counted ten times or more. This chain joins TRBV11-2 and TRBJ2-7, with a tentative D call TRBD1 (6 bases). Germline CDR1 SGHAT, CDR2 FQNNGV. The V end lost 1 base, the J end lost 3 bases, and 13 bases lay between the germline ends. The CDR3 runs to 15 residues. For the CDR3, the DNA is TGTGCCAGCAGCTTAGCCGGACAGAATATCTACGAGCAGTACTTC. It is translated as CASSLAGQNIYEQYF. Variable domain in full (rest from reference TRBV11-2 and TRBJ2-7): EAGVAQSPRYKIIEKRQSVAFWCNPISGHATLYWYQQILGQGPKLLIQFQNNGVVDDSQLPKDRFSAERLKGVDSTLKIQPAKLEDSAVYLCASSLAGQNIYEQYFGPGTRLTVT.

This clonotype was counted at least ten times. The chain recombines TRBV20-1 with TRBJ2-1; D possibly uses TRBD1 or TRBD2 (7 bases each). The CDR3 contains 17 residues. The germline V gene has CDR1 DFQATT and CDR2 SNEGSKA (reference sequence). Between the trimmed V and J ends, which lost 1 base and 0 bases, there was a span of 16 bases. The CDR3 DNA follows: TGCAGTGCTAGAGGGGGGGGGACAGACAGCTCCTACAATGAGCAGTTCTTC. This sequence encodes CSARGGGTDSSYNEQFF.

To note about this clonotype: At one of its ends the junction is not consistent with the germline gene, which may arise from a read error. The chain is built from TRBV5-1 and TRBJ2-7, with no clear D. CDR1 is SGHRS, CDR2 YFSETQ, per germline. This CDR3 has 14 residues. CDR3 loop: CASSLALGVYERYF. CDR3 DNA: TGCGCCAGCAGCTTGGCCCTCGGCGTATACGAGCGGTACTTC.

This clonotype was detected many times. CDR3 loop: CASARGSGELFF. The CDR3 nucleotides read TGTGCCAGCGCCCGTGGGTCCGGGGAGCTGTTTTTT. The V gene is TRBV14, the J gene TRBJ2-2, with D uncertain. The CDR3 contains 12 residues. CDR1 and CDR2 (germline): SGHDN, FVKESK. Deletions cut 8 bases from V and 6 bases from J, with 10 bases between.

This clonotype was seen a few times. This chain uses TRBV7-9 with TRBJ2-7, with D perhaps matching TRBD1 or TRBD2 (5 bases each). Germline-derived CDR1 and CDR2 are SEHNR and FQNEAQ (reference sequence). V was trimmed by 3 bases and J by 3 bases, leaving 12 bases between them. The CDR3 is made up of 14 amino acids. Here the CDR3 reads CASSFTGTSYEQYF. The DNA of the CDR3 is TGTGCCAGCAGCTTTACGGGGACGAGCTACGAGCAGTACTTC.

A few counts support this clonotype. This chain connects TRBV2 to TRBJ2-7; a possible D gene is TRBD2 (6 bases). The CDR3 is made up of 14 amino acids. The germline gives CDR1 SNHLY, CDR2 FYNNEI. Trimming took off 6 bases at V and 3 bases at J, with 15 bases between the two ends. CDR3 DNA: TGTGCCAGCAGGACTCTTGGAGGGCTCTACGAGCAGTACTTC. Protein product: CASRTLGGLYEQYF.

This sequence joins TRBV4-1 and TRBJ2-5; the D is unclear. This CDR3 region has 13 residues. The ends were cut back, 3 bases at V and 3 bases at J, with 8 bases in the middle. Germline CDR1 MGHRA, CDR2 YSYEKL. Written as DNA, the CDR3 is TGCGCCAGCAGCCAGCTCATAAAAGAGACCCAGTACTTC. It specifies CASSQLIKETQYF.

The chain employs TRBV4-3 and TRBJ2-5, with D possibly called TRBD1 or TRBD2 (6 bases each). Germline CDR1 reads LGHNA; CDR2 reads YSLEER. The CDR3 has 17 residues. Trimming stripped 0 bases from V and 4 bases from J, with 18 bases between. CDR3 nucleotides: TGCGCCAGCAGCCAAGATCGCGAAGGGGGGATACGAGAGACCCAGTACTTC. This codes for CASSQDREGGIRETQYF.

This clonotype was observed at least ten times. The chain joins TRBV24-1 to TRBJ1-6, with D unresolved. The CDR3 has 14 residues. Germline lookup yields CDR1 KGHDR and CDR2 SFDVKD. Trimming took 3 bases from V and 7 from J, leaving 9 bases between them. The DNA of the CDR3 is TGTGCCACCAGTGATAAGGGATCGAATTCACCCCTCCACTTT. Its translation: CATSDKGSNSPLHF.

This clonotype has at least ten counts. The chain is built from TRBV14 and TRBJ2-7, with TRBD2 matching over 9 bases. Germline CDR1 and CDR2: SGHDN and FVKESK. There are 16 residues in the CDR3. V shed 1 base and J 5 bases; nucleotides not matched to a gene: 9. The CDR3 sequence: CASSQAGTSKFNEQYF. DNA for the CDR3: TGTGCCAGCAGCCAAGCTGGGACTAGCAAGTTCAACGAGCAGTACTTC.

This clonotype was observed at least ten times. The chain joins TRBV5-8 to TRBJ1-1; D ambiguous. Deletions cut 5 bases from V and 6 bases from J, with 14 bases between. Germline CDR1 SGHTS, CDR2 YDEGEE. The CDR3 spans 13 residues. The CDR3 DNA reads as TGTGCCAGCAGGTCCCGAGTAAGAGCTGAAGCTTTCTTT. Translated: CASRSRVRAEAFF. Supplemented by reference TRBV5-8 and TRBJ1-1, the full variable domain reads EAGVTQSPTHLIKTRGQQATLRCSPISGHTSVYWYQQALGLGLQFLLWYDEGEERNRGNFPPRFSGRQFPNYSSELNVNALELEDSALYLCASRSRVRAEAFFGQGTRLTVV.

The chain has TRBV12-3 or TRBV12-4 and TRBJ2-3, with TRBD1 matching 9 bases. CDR3 length: 15 residues. The trim removed 6 bases at V and 7 bases at J, leaving 11 bases unmatched. CDR3 in DNA: TGTGCCAGCAGCCCCACAGGGGGCAGGCGTAATACGCAGTATTTT. Amino acid sequence: CASSPTGGRRNTQYF.

This chain joins TRBV21-1 and TRBJ2-1. TRBV21-1 is classified as a pseudogene. CDR3 length: 12 amino acids. Written as DNA, the CDR3 is TGTGCCAGCAGCAAAGCGCAAAATGAGCAGTTCTTC. It translates to CASSKAQNEQFF.

This clonotype was counted between two and nine times. The chain combines TRBV24-1 with TRBJ1-5; unclear D gene. The CDR3 consists of 13 residues. V lost 5 bases, J lost 0 bases, and 4 bases lay in between. CDR1 is KGHDR, CDR2 SFDVKD, per germline. CDR3 bases: TGTGCCACCAGTGGAATTAGCAATCAGCCCCAGCATTTT. Its translation: CATSGISNQPQHF.